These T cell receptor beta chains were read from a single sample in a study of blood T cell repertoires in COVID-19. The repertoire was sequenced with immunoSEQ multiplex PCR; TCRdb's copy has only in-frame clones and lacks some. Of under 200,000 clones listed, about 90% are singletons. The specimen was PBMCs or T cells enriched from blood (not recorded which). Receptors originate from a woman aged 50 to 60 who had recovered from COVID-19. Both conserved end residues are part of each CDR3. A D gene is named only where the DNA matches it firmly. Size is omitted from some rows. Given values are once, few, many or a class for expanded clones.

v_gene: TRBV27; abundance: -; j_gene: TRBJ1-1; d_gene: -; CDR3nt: TGTGCCAGCAGTTTATATGGTCAGGGGCCGGTGGGCACTGAAGCTTTCTTT; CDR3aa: CASSLYGQGPVGTEAFF
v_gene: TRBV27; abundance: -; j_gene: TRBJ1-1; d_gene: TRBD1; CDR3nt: TGTGCCAGCAGGGTACAGGGGGCTATCACTGAAGCTTTCTTT; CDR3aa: CASRVQGAITEAFF
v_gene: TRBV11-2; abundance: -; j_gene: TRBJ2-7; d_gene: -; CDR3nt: TGTGCCAGCAGCGTCTCCCCGGGGGGCTTCCACGAGCAGTACTTC; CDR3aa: CASSVSPGGFHEQYF
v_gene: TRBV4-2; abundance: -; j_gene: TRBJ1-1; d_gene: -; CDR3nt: TGTGCCAGCAGCCGGTCCACTTCAGGGGAGAACACTGAAGCTTTCTTT; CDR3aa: CASSRSTSGENTEAFF
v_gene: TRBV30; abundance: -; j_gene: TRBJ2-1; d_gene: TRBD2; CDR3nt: TGTGCCTGGAGACGACGAGCGGGACCCAATGAGCAGTTCTTC; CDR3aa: CAWRRRAGPNEQFF
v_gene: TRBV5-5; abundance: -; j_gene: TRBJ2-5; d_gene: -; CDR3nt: TGTGCCAGCAGCCTTACCGGGGGGCCCCAAGAGACCCAGTACTTC; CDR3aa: CASSLTGGPQETQYF
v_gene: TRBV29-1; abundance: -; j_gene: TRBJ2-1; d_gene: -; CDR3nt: TGCAGCGTTGAAGATCCCAACAGGGGGGGGCAGTTCTTC; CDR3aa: CSVEDPNRGGQFF
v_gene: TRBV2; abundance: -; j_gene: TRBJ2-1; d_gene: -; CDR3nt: TGTGCCAGCAGTGACCCCCAGGGGCATCGGGAGCAGTTCTTC; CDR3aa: CASSDPQGHREQFF
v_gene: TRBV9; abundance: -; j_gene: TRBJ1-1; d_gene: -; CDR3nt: TGTGCCAGCAGCGTAGGAGTTGACACTGAAGCTTTCTTT; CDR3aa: CASSVGVDTEAFF
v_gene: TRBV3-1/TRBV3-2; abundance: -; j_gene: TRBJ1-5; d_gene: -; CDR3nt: TGTGCCAGCAGCCCGACCCTACAGGAGTCCAATCAGCCCCAGCATTTT; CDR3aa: CASSPTLQESNQPQHF
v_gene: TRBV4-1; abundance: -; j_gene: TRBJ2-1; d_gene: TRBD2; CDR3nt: TGCGCCAGCATACCAGGACTAGCGGGAGGCGGTGAGCAGTTCTTC; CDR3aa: CASIPGLAGGGEQFF
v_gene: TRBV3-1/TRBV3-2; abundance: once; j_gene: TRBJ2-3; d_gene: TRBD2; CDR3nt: TGTGCCAGCAGCCAAGATTCCCCCGGACTAGCGGGAGGATTAGATACGCAGTATTTT; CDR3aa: CASSQDSPGLAGGLDTQYF
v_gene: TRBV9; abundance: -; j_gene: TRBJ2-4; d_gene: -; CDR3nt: TGTGCCAGCAGCGAGGCGGGGTCCGCAAACATTCAGTACTTC; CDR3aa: CASSEAGSANIQYF
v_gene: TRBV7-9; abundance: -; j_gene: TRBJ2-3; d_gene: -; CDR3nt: TGTGCCAGCAGCTTAGCTCCGGGAGAAGATAGAGATACGCAGTATTTT; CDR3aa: CASSLAPGEDRDTQYF
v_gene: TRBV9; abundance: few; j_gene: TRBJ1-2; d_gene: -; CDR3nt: TGTGCCAGCAGCCCTAGCCCGGGGGGGGACGGCTACACCTTC; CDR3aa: CASSPSPGGDGYTF
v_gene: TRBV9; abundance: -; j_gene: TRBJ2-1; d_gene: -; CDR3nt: TGTGCCAGCAGCGTAGGCTTCCGTAGCTCCTACAATGAGCAGTTCTTC; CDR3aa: CASSVGFRSSYNEQFF
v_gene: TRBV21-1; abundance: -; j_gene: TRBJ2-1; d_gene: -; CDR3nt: TGTGCCAGCATCGGGATCAGGATTACTGTCTTTACTCCCGCTAGTCTTCCCTCCTACAATGAGCAGTTCTTC; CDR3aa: CASIGIRITVFTPASLPSYNEQFF
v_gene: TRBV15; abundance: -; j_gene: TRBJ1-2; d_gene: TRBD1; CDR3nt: TGTGCCACCAGCAGAGATCTTTTCACCGACAGGGGCGATGGCTACACCTTC; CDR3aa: CATSRDLFTDRGDGYTF
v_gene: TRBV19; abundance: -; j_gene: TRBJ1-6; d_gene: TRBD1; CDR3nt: TGTGCCAGCGGGACAGGTCTGTCACCCCTCCACTTT; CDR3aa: CASGTGLSPLHF
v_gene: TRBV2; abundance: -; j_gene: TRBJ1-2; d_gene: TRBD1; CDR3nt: TGTGCCAGCCACCGGACAGGGGGCAAAGGCTACACCTTC; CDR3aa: CASHRTGGKGYTF
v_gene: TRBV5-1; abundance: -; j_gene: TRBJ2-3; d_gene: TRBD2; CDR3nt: TGCGCCAGCAGCCCGGGAGGGAGCACTAGCGGGACTAGCACAGATACGCAGTATTTT; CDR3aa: CASSPGGSTSGTSTDTQYF
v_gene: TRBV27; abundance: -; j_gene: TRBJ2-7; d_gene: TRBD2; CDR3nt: TGTGCCAGCAGTTTACGTGCGGGAGGACTAGCGGGAGGTATGGCCTACGAGCAGTACTTC; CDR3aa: CASSLRAGGLAGGMAYEQYF
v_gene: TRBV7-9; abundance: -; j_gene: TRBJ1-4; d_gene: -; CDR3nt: TGTGCCAGCAGCTACTCAACAGGGTGGGAAGCAACTAATGAAAAACTGTTTTTT; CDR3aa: CASSYSTGWEATNEKLFF
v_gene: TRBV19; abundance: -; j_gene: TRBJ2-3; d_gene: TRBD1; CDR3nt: TGTGCCAGTAGTATAAAAACAGGGGGCCCTAGCACAGATACGCAGTATTTT; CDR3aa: CASSIKTGGPSTDTQYF
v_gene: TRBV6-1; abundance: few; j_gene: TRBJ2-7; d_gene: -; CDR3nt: TGTGCCAGCAGTGAAGACAGGGTTTCGGTCTACGAGCAGTACTTC; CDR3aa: CASSEDRVSVYEQYF
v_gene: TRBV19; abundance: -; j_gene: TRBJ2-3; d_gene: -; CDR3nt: TGTGCCAGTGCCGTAGACAGGCCATTTGGGGATACGCAGTATTTT; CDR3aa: CASAVDRPFGDTQYF
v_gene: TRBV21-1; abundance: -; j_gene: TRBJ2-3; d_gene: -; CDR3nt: TGTGCCAGCAGCAAAGCTGAGCGGGAGGGCCGTGATACGCAGTATTTT; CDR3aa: CASSKAEREGRDTQYF
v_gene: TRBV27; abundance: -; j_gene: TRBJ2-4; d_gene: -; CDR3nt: TGTGCCAGCAGTCAAAGACGACAAACAAAAGACATTCAGTACTTC; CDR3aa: CASSQRRQTKDIQYF
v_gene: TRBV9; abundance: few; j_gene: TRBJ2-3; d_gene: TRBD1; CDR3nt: TGTGCCAGCAGCTTTGACGGGACAGGGGGCGTAGATACGCAGTATTTT; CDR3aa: CASSFDGTGGVDTQYF
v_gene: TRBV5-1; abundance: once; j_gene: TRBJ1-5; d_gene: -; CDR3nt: TGCGCCAGCAGCTCGGAGGGACGGCTTAATCAGCCCCAGCATTTT; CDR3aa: CASSSEGRLNQPQHF
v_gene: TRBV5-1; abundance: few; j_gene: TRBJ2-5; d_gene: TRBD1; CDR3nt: TGCGCCAGCAGCCCAGGGACAGGTCACGAGACCCAGTACTTC; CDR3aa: CASSPGTGHETQYF
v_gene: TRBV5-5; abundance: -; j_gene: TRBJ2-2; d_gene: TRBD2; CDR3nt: TGTGCCAGCAGCTTGACTAGCGGGAGGCTTGGGACCGGGGAGCTGTTTTTT; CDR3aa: CASSLTSGRLGTGELFF
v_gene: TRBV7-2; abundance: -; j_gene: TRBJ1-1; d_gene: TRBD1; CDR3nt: TGTGCCAGCAGCTTAGGTGGGACAGGGAACACTGAAGCTTTCTTT; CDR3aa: CASSLGGTGNTEAFF
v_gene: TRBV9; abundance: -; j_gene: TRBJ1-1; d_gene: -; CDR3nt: TGTGCCAGCAGCGTAGATCCCACGGGGAACACTGAAGCTTTCTTT; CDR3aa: CASSVDPTGNTEAFF
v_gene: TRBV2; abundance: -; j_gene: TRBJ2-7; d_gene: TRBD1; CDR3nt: TGTGCCAGCAAGCAGGGGGTATCCTCCTACGAGCAGTACTTC; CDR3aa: CASKQGVSSYEQYF
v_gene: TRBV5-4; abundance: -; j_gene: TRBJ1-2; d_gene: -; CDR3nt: TGTGCCAGCAGCCCCTCGTCGGGGGTAGACTATGGCTACACCTTC; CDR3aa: CASSPSSGVDYGYTF
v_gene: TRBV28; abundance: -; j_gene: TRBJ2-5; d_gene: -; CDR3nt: TGTGCCACCCAGGGGCTAGATGGTCTGGAGACCCAGTACTTC; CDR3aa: CATQGLDGLETQYF
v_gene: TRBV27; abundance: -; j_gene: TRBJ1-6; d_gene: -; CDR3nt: TGTGCCAGCAGTTTCCTTAATTCACCCCTCCACTTT; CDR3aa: CASSFLNSPLHF
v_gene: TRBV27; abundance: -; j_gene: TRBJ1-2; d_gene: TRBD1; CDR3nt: TGTGCCAGCAGTTTATCTTCCGCTTACAGGGGCTATGGCTACACCTTC; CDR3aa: CASSLSSAYRGYGYTF
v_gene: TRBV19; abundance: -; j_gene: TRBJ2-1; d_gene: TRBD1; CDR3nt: TGTGCCAGTAGTGCTCGGGACAGTTACAATGAGCAGTTCTTC; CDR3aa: CASSARDSYNEQFF
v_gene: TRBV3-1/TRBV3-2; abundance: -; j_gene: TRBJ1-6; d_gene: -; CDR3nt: TGTGCCAGCAGCCAAGGGGGGGGGACCCAGGGGCTAATAAGCTCACCCCTCCACTTT; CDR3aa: CASSQGGGTQGLISSPLHF
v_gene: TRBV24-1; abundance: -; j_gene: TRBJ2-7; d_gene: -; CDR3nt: TGTGCCACCAGTGAGCCCCCCAGTGGGGACTGGGGCTCCTACGAGCAGTACTTC; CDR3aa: CATSEPPSGDWGSYEQYF
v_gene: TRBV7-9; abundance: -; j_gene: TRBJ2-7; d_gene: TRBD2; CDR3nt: TGTGCCAGCACCTTCGGGGGGACCTACGAGCAGTACTTC; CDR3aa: CASTFGGTYEQYF
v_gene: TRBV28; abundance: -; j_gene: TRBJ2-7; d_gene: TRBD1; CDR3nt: TGTGCCAGCAGTTTGGACAGGGTAATAAACGAGCAGTACTTC; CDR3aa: CASSLDRVINEQYF
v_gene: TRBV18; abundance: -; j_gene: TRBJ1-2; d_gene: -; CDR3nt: TGTGCCAGCTCATTCTGGACAGACCCAAAACCCAACAACTATGGCTACACCTTC; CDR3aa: CASSFWTDPKPNNYGYTF
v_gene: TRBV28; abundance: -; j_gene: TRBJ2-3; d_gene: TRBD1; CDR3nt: TGTGCCAGCAGTTTCGGGGACAGGGATGACACAGATACGCAGTATTTT; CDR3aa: CASSFGDRDDTDTQYF
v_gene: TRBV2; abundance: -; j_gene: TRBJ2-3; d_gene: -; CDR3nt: TGTGCCAGCAGTGATAGTTCTAGCACAGATACGCAGTATTTT; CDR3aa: CASSDSSSTDTQYF
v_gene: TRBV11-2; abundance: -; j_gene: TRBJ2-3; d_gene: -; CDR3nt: TGTGCCAGCAGCTTCATTTTTAGCACAGATACGCAGTATTTT; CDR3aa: CASSFIFSTDTQYF
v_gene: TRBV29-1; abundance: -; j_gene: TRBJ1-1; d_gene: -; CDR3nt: TGCAGCGTTGAAACGCGGGGGCCGAGGACTGAAGCTTTCTTT; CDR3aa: CSVETRGPRTEAFF
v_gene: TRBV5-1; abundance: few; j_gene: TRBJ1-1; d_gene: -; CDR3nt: TGCGCCAGCAGCTTGGCGGGGGGGACCACTGAAGCTTTCTTT; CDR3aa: CASSLAGGTTEAFF
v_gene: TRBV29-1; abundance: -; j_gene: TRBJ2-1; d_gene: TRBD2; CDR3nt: TGCAGCGTTGAGGGTGAGGCTAGCGGGAAACAAAATGAGCAGTTCTTC; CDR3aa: CSVEGEASGKQNEQFF
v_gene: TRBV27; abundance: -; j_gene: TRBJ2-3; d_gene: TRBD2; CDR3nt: TGTGCCAGCAGCCCCTGGGTGCTAGCGGGGGCTAGCACAGATACGCAGTATTTT; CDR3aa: CASSPWVLAGASTDTQYF
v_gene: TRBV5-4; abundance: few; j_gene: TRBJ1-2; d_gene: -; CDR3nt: TGTGCCAGCAGCCACCGAACGGACAAGAACTATGGCTACACCTTC; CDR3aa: CASSHRTDKNYGYTF
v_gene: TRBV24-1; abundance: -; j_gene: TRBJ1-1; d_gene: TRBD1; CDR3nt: TGTGCCACCAGTGACCTCGACAGGGTTTCGAACACTGAAGCTTTCTTT; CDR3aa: CATSDLDRVSNTEAFF